This T cell receptor beta chain was sequenced during a study of CD8+CD57+ T cells in acquired aplastic anemia. About the study: DNA recovered from sorted CD4+ and CD8+ cells had a mean of approximately 3 ug. On average, healthy donors gave approximately 9.9 million reads for CD4+ cells. Study-wide findings and caveats: Patients and controls shared just under 30 CD8+ CDR3 sequences.

J lost 7 bases, V lost 5 bases, and 14 bases had no gene match. This CDR3 is built from 14 residues. Germline V gene sequence: CDR1 GTSNPN, CDR2 SVGIG (reference sequence). This clonotype was observed at least ten times. The antigen remains undetermined. Genomic DNA, serving as template, underwent TCR beta VDJ and CDR3 profiling. TCRdb re-analysed the reads in MiXCR, keeping a single row per CDR3 protein. The sample has around 140,000 distinct CDR3 sequences; 41% are singletons. The clonotype comes from a human donor in good health, serving as a control. This chain connects TRBV30 to TRBJ2-7; 7 bases align to TRBD1. Specimen: sorted CD4+, CD8+, or CD8+CD57+ T cells (not recorded which) from PBMCs. The chain's CDR3 is CAWGPPWTGEEQYF. In DNA form, the CDR3 reads TGTGCCTGGGGACCCCCTTGGACAGGCGAGGAGCAGTACTTC.